Listed here are 3 T cell receptor beta chains from one sample, sequenced in a study of T cell changes during pregnancy in multiple sclerosis. Libraries were prepared by immunoSEQ multiplex PCR; TCRdb keeps only in-frame clonotypes and omits some of them. The sample lists 15,000 or so clones; approximately 83% were seen once. The specimen was CD8+ T cells from peripheral blood mononuclear cells, collected in the first trimester of pregnancy. Receptor source: a female donor with multiple sclerosis, enrolled in a pregnancy study.

The chain uses TRBV25-1 and TRBJ2-7; 7 bases align to TRBD2. Trimming cost V 4 bases and J 8 bases; bases outside gene matches: 11. The CDR3 consists of 14 residues. Germline V CDR1 and CDR2: MGHDK, SYGVNS. CDR3 DNA sequence: TGTGCCAGCAGTGGTAGCGGGCCCCCTCGGCAGCAGTACTTC. This translates into CASSGSGPPRQQYF.

The chain couples TRBV28 to TRBJ2-7; the match to TRBD2 covers 12 bases. Germline values: CDR1 MDHEN, CDR2 SYDVKM. This CDR3 contains 14 residues. J gave up 3 bases and V 6 bases, and 3 bases lay outside the gene matches. CDR3 nucleotide sequence: TGTGCCAGCAGCCCGGGACTAGCGGGCTACGAGCAGTACTTC. This codes for CASSPGLAGYEQYF.

This clone was counted between two and nine times. This chain connects TRBV6-5 to TRBJ1-1, with 7 bases matching TRBD1. The CDR3 contains 13 residues. Germline V gives CDR1 MNHEY, CDR2 SVGAGI. V lost 6 bases, J lost 5 bases, and 6 bases stayed unmatched. In DNA, the CDR3 is TGTGCCAGCAGAAGGGGGACAGTTACTGAAGCTTTCTTT. Amino acids: CASRRGTVTEAFF.